These 5 T cell receptor beta chains came from one sample sequenced in a study of neurological immune-mediated disorders. Via MiXCR, TCRdb re-called the 5' RACE reads, giving one row per CDR3 protein. The sample has 50,000 or so distinct CDR3 sequences; around 17% are singletons. Sequencing was done on a sample of PBMCs. The source of these receptors is a man aged 55 to 70 in good health.

The rearrangement joins TRBV28 to TRBJ2-2; no definite D call. The CDR3 covers 12 residues. CDR1 and CDR2 (germline): MDHEN, SYDVKM. The V and J ends lost 6 bases and 6 bases respectively, with 8 bases between them. For the CDR3, the DNA is TGTGCCAGCAGCTCGGGCTCCGGGGAGCTGTTTTTT. It encodes CASSSGSGELFF. The full variable domain, with the rest looked up from reference TRBV28 and TRBJ2-2, is DVKVTQSSRYLVKRTGEKVFLECVQDMDHENMFWYRQDPGLGLRLIYFSYDVKMKEKGDIPEGYSVSREKKERFSLILESASTNQTSMYLCASSSGSGELFFGEGSRLTVL.

This clonotype was seen ten or more times. One end of the junction is discordant with germline, which a read error may explain. This chain connects TRBV7-7 to TRBJ2-2; 7 bases map to TRBD1. Germline V gene data show CDR1 as SSHAT and CDR2 as FNYEAQ (reference sequence). This CDR3 region has 16 residues. CDR3 coding DNA: TGTGCTAGCAGCTTAGCAGGGGGTCCGAACACCGGGGAGCTGTTTTTT. Its translation: CASSLAGGPNTGELFF.

There are many counts of this clonotype. V is TRBV28 and J is TRBJ1-2, with 7 bases identical to TRBD1. Unmatched junction bases numbered 9, after V lost 7 bases and J lost 4 bases. Germline V gene sequence: CDR1 MDHEN, CDR2 SYDVKM. The CDR3 totals 14 residues. The chain's CDR3 is CASTGNRGLYGYTF. DNA of the CDR3: TGTGCCAGCACCGGGAACAGGGGACTCTATGGCTACACCTTC.

This clonotype was observed at least ten times. This chain links TRBV11-1 with TRBJ2-7; D may match TRBD1 or TRBD2 (6 bases each). The germline CDR1 and CDR2 sequences are SGHAT and FQDESV (reference sequence). The CDR3 runs 17 residues. V lost 5 bases to trimming and J lost 3 bases, with 23 bases between them. The DNA of the CDR3 is TGTGCCAGCAGCCCCATGGCTTACAGGGCGGGGAGCTACGAGCAGTACTTC. This encodes CASSPMAYRAGSYEQYF.

J is TRBJ1-1 and V is TRBV28, with D hard to call. CDR1 and CDR2 from the germline V gene are MDHEN and SYDVKM. V was clipped by 5 bases and J by 3 bases, with 13 bases between them. The CDR3 length is 14 residues. In DNA, the CDR3 is TGTGCCAGCAGTCCCATGGACGCCGACACTGAAGCTTTCTTT. Translated: CASSPMDADTEAFF.